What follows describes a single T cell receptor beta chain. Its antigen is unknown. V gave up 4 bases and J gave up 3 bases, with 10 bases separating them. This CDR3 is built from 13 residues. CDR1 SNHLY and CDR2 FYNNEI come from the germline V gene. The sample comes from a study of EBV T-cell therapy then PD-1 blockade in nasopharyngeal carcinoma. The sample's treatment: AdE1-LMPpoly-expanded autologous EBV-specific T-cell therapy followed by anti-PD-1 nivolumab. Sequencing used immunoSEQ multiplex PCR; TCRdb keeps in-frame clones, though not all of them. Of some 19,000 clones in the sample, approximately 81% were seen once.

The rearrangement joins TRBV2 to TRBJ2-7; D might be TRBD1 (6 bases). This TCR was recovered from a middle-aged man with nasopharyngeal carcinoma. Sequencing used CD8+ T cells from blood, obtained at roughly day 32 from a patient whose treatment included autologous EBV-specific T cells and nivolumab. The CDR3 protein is CASSARDNYEQYF. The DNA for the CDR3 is TGTGCCAGCAGTGCCAGGGACAACTACGAGCAGTACTTC.